A selection of T cell receptor beta chains follows, all from one sample in a study of shared clonotypes between healthy human individuals. Produced via immunoSEQ multiplex PCR; TCRdb's table is partial and in-frame only. Of 500,000 to 650,000 clones in the sample, roughly four fifths were seen once. The source material was PBMCs. The source of these receptors is a middle-aged woman in good health. Some clones in this sample may be carry-over from other donors' samples. The CDR3 runs from the conserved cysteine through the conserved F or W. The D gene is left open where the match is weak. Expanded clones are given a class, and other clones once, few, many or no size at all.

J gene | D gene | V gene | clone size | CDR3 protein | CDR3 DNA
TRBJ2-3 | NA | TRBV9 | NA | CASSVGFTDTQYF | TGTGCCAGCAGCGTAGGGTTCACAGATACGCAGTATTTT
TRBJ1-2 | NA | TRBV18 | NA | CASSPGREPPARYGYTF | TGTGCCAGCTCACCGGGCCGGGAGCCCCCCGCGCGCTATGGCTACACCTTC
TRBJ1-4 | NA | TRBV30 | NA | CAWSVPGSNEKLFF | TGTGCCTGGAGTGTACCCGGCAGTAATGAAAAACTGTTTTTT
TRBJ2-2 | NA | TRBV7-3 | NA | CASSLGPTGELFF | TGTGCCAGCAGCTTAGGCCCCACCGGGGAGCTGTTTTTT
TRBJ1-2 | TRBD1 | TRBV7-2 | NA | CASSIDIGQGVSYGYTF | TGTGCCAGCAGCATCGATATTGGGCAGGGGGTCTCCTATGGCTACACCTTC
TRBJ2-5 | TRBD1 | TRBV9 | NA | CASSAGGNHQETQYF | TGTGCCAGCAGCGCAGGGGGTAATCACCAAGAGACCCAGTACTTC
TRBJ1-5 | NA | TRBV4-1 | NA | CASSQDRGAGNQPQHF | TGCGCCAGCAGCCAAGATAGGGGGGCCGGCAATCAGCCCCAGCATTTT
TRBJ2-5 | NA | TRBV28 | NA | CASSSNAIQETQYF | TGTGCCAGCAGTTCGAACGCAATCCAAGAGACCCAGTACTTC
TRBJ1-3 | NA | TRBV18 | few | CASSPEGRGTGNTIYF | TGTGCCAGCTCACCGGAAGGGCGCGGGACTGGAAACACCATATATTTT
TRBJ1-5 | NA | TRBV2 | NA | CASSEADLQEGHLSNQPQHF | TGTGCCAGCAGTGAAGCGGATCTCCAAGAGGGACACTTAAGCAATCAGCCCCAGCATTTT
TRBJ2-7 | TRBD1 | TRBV28 | NA | CASRQGDSYEQYF | TGTGCCAGCAGGCAGGGGGACTCCTACGAGCAGTACTTC
TRBJ1-2 | TRBD1 | TRBV29-1 | NA | CSVVSGTGGILGGYTF | TGCAGCGTTGTGTCCGGGACAGGGGGGATTTTGGGTGGCTACACCTTC
TRBJ2-7 | NA | TRBV1 | NA | CTSSQVGLAGSEQYF | TGCACCAGCAGCCAAGTGGGACTAGCTGGTAGCGAGCAGTACTTC
TRBJ2-1 | NA | TRBV18 | NA | CASSYTGRDNEQFF | TGTGCCAGCTCGTACACAGGGAGAGACAATGAGCAGTTCTTC
TRBJ2-7 | NA | TRBV29-1 | once | CSVAYWRTDSYEQYF | TGCAGCGTTGCTTATTGGCGGACTGACTCCTACGAGCAGTACTTC
TRBJ1-2 | NA | TRBV18 | NA | CASSPPARVPGYTF | TGTGCCAGCTCACCACCGGCGAGGGTTCCTGGCTACACCTTC
TRBJ2-7 | NA | TRBV9 | NA | CASSVGTQAYEQYF | TGTGCCAGCAGCGTAGGGACTCAAGCCTACGAGCAGTACTTC
TRBJ2-5 | NA | TRBV21-1 | NA | CASSFVDRGKTQYF | TGTGCCAGCAGCTTCGTCGACAGGGGGAAGACCCAGTACTTC
TRBJ2-5 | TRBD2 | TRBV4-1 | NA | CASSQGRSSGVQETQYF | TGCGCCAGCAGCCAAGGTCGGTCTAGCGGAGTCCAAGAGACCCAGTACTTC
TRBJ2-7 | TRBD2 | TRBV28 | NA | CASRNSGSSYEQYF | TGTGCCAGCAGGAATAGCGGGAGCTCCTACGAGCAGTACTTC
TRBJ1-3 | NA | TRBV14 | once | CASSQVRNSGNTIYF | TGTGCCAGCAGCCAAGTACGGAACTCTGGAAACACCATATATTTT
TRBJ2-7 | NA | TRBV2 | many | CASSRQPGIEQYF | TGTGCCAGCAGTCGACAACCAGGGATCGAGCAGTACTTC
TRBJ1-5 | NA | TRBV2 | once | CASTTGYNQPQHF | TGTGCCAGTACGACAGGCTACAATCAGCCCCAGCATTTT
TRBJ2-2 | NA | TRBV7-3 | once | CASNPQGREYAGELFF | TGTGCCAGCAACCCTCAGGGGCGGGAGTACGCCGGGGAGCTGTTTTTT
TRBJ2-5 | NA | TRBV27 | NA | CASSQRQLFQETQYF | TGTGCCAGCAGTCAAAGACAGCTTTTCCAAGAGACCCAGTACTTC
TRBJ2-3 | NA | TRBV10-2 | NA | CASSVGTRTDTQYF | TGCGCCAGCAGTGTCGGAACCCGCACAGATACGCAGTATTTT
TRBJ1-1 | NA | TRBV6-6 | once | CASSYSLGREAFF | TGTGCCAGCAGTTACTCCCTAGGCAGAGAAGCTTTCTTT
TRBJ1-2 | NA | TRBV30 | NA | CAWSPTGGYGYTF | TGTGCCTGGAGTCCGACAGGAGGCTATGGCTACACCTTC
TRBJ1-3 | NA | TRBV5-1 | NA | CASSLAGFRYGNTIYF | TGCGCCAGCAGCTTGGCCGGGTTCAGGTACGGAAACACCATATATTTT
TRBJ2-7 | TRBD2 | TRBV18 | NA | CASSPGLAGGSYEQYF | TGTGCCAGCTCACCGGGACTAGCGGGGGGCTCCTACGAGCAGTACTTC
TRBJ1-1 | NA | TRBV4-3 | NA | CASSQHLSLNTEAFF | TGCGCCAGCAGCCAACACCTGAGTCTGAACACTGAAGCTTTCTTT
TRBJ2-1 | TRBD2 | TRBV11-3 | NA | CASSYSGNGNNEQFF | TGTGCCAGCAGCTACAGCGGGAATGGTAACAATGAGCAGTTCTTC
TRBJ2-7 | TRBD2 | TRBV9 | NA | CASSVTSGPYEQYF | TGTGCCAGCAGCGTCACTAGCGGCCCCTACGAGCAGTACTTC
TRBJ2-6 | TRBD1 | TRBV4-1 | NA | CASSKGQLSSGANVLTF | TGCGCCAGCAGCAAGGGACAGCTAAGCTCTGGGGCCAACGTCCTGACTTTC
TRBJ2-7 | TRBD1 | TRBV19 | NA | CASSTRTGGNEQYF | TGTGCCAGTAGTACCCGGACAGGGGGCAACGAGCAGTACTTC
TRBJ1-1 | NA | TRBV5-1 | few | CASSLGVKTEAFF | TGCGCCAGCAGCTTAGGGGTTAAGACTGAAGCTTTCTTT
TRBJ1-2 | TRBD1 | TRBV7-9 | NA | CASSVGQGAYGYTF | TGTGCCAGCAGCGTAGGACAGGGGGCCTATGGCTACACCTTC
TRBJ2-2 | NA | TRBV4-1 | few | CASSHLLGRKNTGELFF | TGCGCCAGCAGCCATCTCCTGGGACGGAAGAACACCGGGGAGCTGTTTTTT
TRBJ2-3 | TRBD1 | TRBV29-1 | NA | CSIRQGGTDTQYF | TGCAGCATACGACAGGGCGGGACAGATACGCAGTATTTT
TRBJ2-1 | TRBD1 | TRBV5-1 | NA | CASSLFRDRAWNEQFF | TGCGCCAGCAGCTTATTTAGGGACAGGGCATGGAATGAGCAGTTCTTC
TRBJ1-1 | TRBD1 | TRBV4-1 | NA | CASSQPGQTNTEAFF | TGCGCCAGCAGCCAGCCGGGACAGACGAACACTGAAGCTTTCTTT
TRBJ1-5 | TRBD1 | TRBV27 | NA | CASSLTGIRNQPQHF | TGTGCCAGCAGCTTGACAGGGATCCGAAATCAGCCCCAGCATTTT
TRBJ2-7 | NA | TRBV28 | NA | CASSFTSRVPYEQYF | TGTGCCAGCAGCTTTACGTCCAGGGTCCCCTACGAGCAGTACTTC
TRBJ2-5 | NA | TRBV30 | once | CAWSVLHPQETQYF | TGTGCCTGGAGTGTACTCCACCCCCAAGAGACCCAGTACTTC
TRBJ1-5 | TRBD1 | TRBV6-5 | NA | CASSEQGVYQPQHF | TGTGCCAGCAGCGAGCAGGGGGTTTATCAGCCCCAGCATTTT
TRBJ1-3 | NA | TRBV28 | once | CASLEGSSGNTIYF | TGTGCCAGCCTAGAGGGAAGCTCTGGAAACACCATATATTTT